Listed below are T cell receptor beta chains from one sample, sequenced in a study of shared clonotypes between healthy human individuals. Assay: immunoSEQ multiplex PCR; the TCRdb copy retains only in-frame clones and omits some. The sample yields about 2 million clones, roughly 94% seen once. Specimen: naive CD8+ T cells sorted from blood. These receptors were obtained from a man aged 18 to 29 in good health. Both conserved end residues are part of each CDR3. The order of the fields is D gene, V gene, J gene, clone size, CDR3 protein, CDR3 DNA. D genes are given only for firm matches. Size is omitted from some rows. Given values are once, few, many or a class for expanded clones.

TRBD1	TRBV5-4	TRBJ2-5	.	CASSNGQGVETQYF	TGTGCCAGCAGCAACGGACAGGGGGTGGAGACCCAGTACTTC
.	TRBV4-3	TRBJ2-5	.	CASSPYRDQETQYF	TGCGCCAGCAGTCCCTACAGGGACCAAGAGACCCAGTACTTC
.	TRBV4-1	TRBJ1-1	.	CASSQDGRTEAFF	TGCGCCAGCAGCCAAGACGGGAGGACTGAAGCTTTCTTT
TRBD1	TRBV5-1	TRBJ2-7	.	CASSSYRGDEQYF	TGCGCCAGCAGCTCATACAGGGGTGACGAGCAGTACTTC
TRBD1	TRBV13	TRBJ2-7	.	CASSPLGTGGSEQYF	TGTGCCAGCAGCCCTCTTGGGACAGGGGGTTCCGAGCAGTACTTC
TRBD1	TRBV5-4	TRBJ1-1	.	CASSSDRGQGTEAFF	TGTGCCAGCAGCTCCGACAGGGGGCAAGGCACTGAAGCTTTCTTT
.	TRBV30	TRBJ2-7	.	CAWGIRSFVGEQYF	TGTGCCTGGGGGATTAGAAGTTTTGTCGGCGAGCAGTACTTC
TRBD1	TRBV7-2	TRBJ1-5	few	CASSLDSFGQGGGQPQHF	TGTGCCAGCAGCTTAGATTCCTTCGGACAGGGAGGAGGTCAGCCCCAGCATTTT
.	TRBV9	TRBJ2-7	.	CASSVPERSGEQYF	TGTGCCAGCAGCGTACCCGAGCGGAGCGGCGAGCAGTACTTC
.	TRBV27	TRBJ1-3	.	CASSLLGEADTIYF	TGTGCCAGCAGTTTACTCGGGGAGGCCGACACCATATATTTT
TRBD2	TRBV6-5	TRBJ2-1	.	CASGSGTSANNEQFF	TGTGCCAGCGGCTCAGGGACTAGCGCCAACAATGAGCAGTTCTTC
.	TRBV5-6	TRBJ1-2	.	CASSPDVGRGSHGYTF	TGTGCCAGCAGCCCCGACGTCGGCAGGGGTAGTCATGGCTACACCTTC
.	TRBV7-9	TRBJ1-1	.	CASSLSSGAEAFF	TGTGCCAGCAGCTTATCATCGGGAGCTGAAGCTTTCTTT
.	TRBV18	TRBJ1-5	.	CASSGENQPQHF	TGTGCCAGCTCGGGAGAAAATCAGCCCCAGCATTTT
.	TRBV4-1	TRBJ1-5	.	CASSQGGQPQHF	TGCGCCAGCAGCCAAGGAGGGCAGCCCCAGCATTTT
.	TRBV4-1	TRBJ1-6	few	CASSQDRTEGSPLHF	TGCGCCAGCAGCCAAGATCGGACAGAGGGTTCACCCCTCCACTTT
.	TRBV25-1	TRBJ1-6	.	CATVPVGRDSPLHF	TGTGCCACCGTACCAGTGGGACGAGATTCACCCCTCCACTTT
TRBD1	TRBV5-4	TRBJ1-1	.	CASSADRVNTEAFF	TGTGCCAGCAGTGCGGACAGGGTGAACACTGAAGCTTTCTTT
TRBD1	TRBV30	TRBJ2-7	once	CAWSVSGQGPYEQYF	TGTGCCTGGAGTGTGAGTGGACAGGGTCCCTACGAGCAGTACTTC
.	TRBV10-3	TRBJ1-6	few	CAISPYLSPLHF	TGTGCCATCAGTCCCTACCTCTCACCCCTCCACTTT
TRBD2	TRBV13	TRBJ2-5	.	CASSTRREYQETQYF	TGTGCCAGCAGCACCCGGCGGGAGTACCAAGAGACCCAGTACTTC